The 15 T cell receptor beta chains given below trace back to one sample, sequenced in a study of blood T cell repertoires in COVID-19. The assay was immunoSEQ multiplex PCR, and TCRdb's table has in-frame clones only and misses some. The sample gives about 410,000 clones, roughly 90% of which show up once; around 1.5% is in the top ten. Sequencing was performed on peripheral blood. These receptors were taken from a woman in her thirties or forties with COVID-19, enrolled during active disease.

The chain joins TRBV12-3 or TRBV12-4 to TRBJ1-2; D unclear. The CDR3 totals 13 residues. The ends were cut back, 6 bases at V and 2 bases at J, with 10 bases in the middle. CDR3 nucleotide sequence: TGTGCCAGCAGATCCGGGATGAACTATGGCTACACCTTC. Encoded protein: CASRSGMNYGYTF.

The chain links TRBV20-1 to TRBJ1-6, with 9 nucleotides matching TRBD1. J gave up 7 bases and V 3 bases, and 7 bases lay outside the gene matches. This CDR3 has 15 residues. CDR1 DFQATT and CDR2 SNEGSKA come from the germline V gene (reference sequence). The CDR3 reads CSASKETGGNSPLHF. CDR3 in DNA: TGCAGTGCTAGTAAGGAGACAGGGGGAAATTCACCCCTCCACTTT.

This rearrangement joins TRBV28 to TRBJ2-1, with 12 bases that match TRBD2. Germline loops: CDR1 MDHEN, CDR2 SYDVKM. The J segment lost 9 bases and the V segment lost 3 bases, leaving 6 bases of the junction unmatched. The CDR3 sequence is 15 residues long. CDR3 sequence reads: CASSLTTSGSPEQFF. CDR3 sequence (DNA): TGTGCCAGCAGTTTGACGACTAGCGGGAGCCCTGAGCAGTTCTTC.

The rearrangement links TRBV4-1 to TRBJ2-1; 7 bases match TRBD1. The J segment lost 2 bases and the V segment lost 0 bases, leaving 7 bases of the junction unmatched. The CDR3 sequence is 17 residues long. Germline V gives CDR1 MGHRA, CDR2 YSYEKL. The CDR3 spells CASSQDDQGGPYNEQFF. In DNA, the CDR3 is TGCGCCAGCAGCCAAGATGATCAAGGGGGCCCCTACAATGAGCAGTTCTTC.

With respect to this clone: A read error may account for a junction end that differs from germline. The chain links TRBV7-7 to TRBJ2-5; 10 positions match TRBD2. There are 16 residues in the CDR3. Looked up from germline, CDR1 is SSHAT and CDR2 is FNYEAQ (reference sequence). The CDR3 DNA reads TGTGCTAGCAGCTTAGAGAGGACTAGCGGCCAAGAGACCCAGTACTTC. It is translated as CASSLERTSGQETQYF.

The rearrangement uses TRBV13 and TRBJ2-1, with 8 bases identical to TRBD2. The CDR3 sequence is 15 residues long. V shed 10 bases and J 1 base; nucleotides not matched to a gene: 9. Germline assignment: CDR1 PRHDT and CDR2 FYEKMQ (reference sequence). CDR3 nucleotide sequence: TGTGCCACCTATAGCGGGGTTCCTTCCTACAATGAGCAGTTCTTC. Translation: CATYSGVPSYNEQFF.

The V call is TRBV30, the J call TRBJ1-2; 12 bases agree with TRBD1. This CDR3 contains 17 residues. The V and J ends lost 3 bases and 8 bases, in that order; junction bases with no gene match: 16. The V gene's germline CDR1 is GTSNPN and CDR2 SVGIG (reference sequence). The CDR3 sequence: CAWSRGTGGANIYGYTF. CDR3 coding DNA: TGTGCCTGGAGCCGAGGGACAGGGGGCGCGAATATATACGGCTACACCTTC. The full variable domain, completed using reference TRBV30 and TRBJ1-2, is SQTIHQWPATLVQPVGSPLSLECTVEGTSNPNLYWYRQAAGRGLQLLFYSVGIGQISSEVPQNLSASRPQDRQFILSSKKLLLSDSGFYLCAWSRGTGGANIYGYTFGSGTRLTVV.

This sequence joins TRBV5-5 and TRBJ1-2; D is perhaps TRBD1 (6 bases). CDR1 and CDR2 from the germline V gene are SGHKS and YYEKEE (reference sequence). The CDR3 has 15 amino acids. V shed 0 bases and J shed 2 bases, with 11 bases lying between them. The CDR3 sequence: CASSLAGQGNYGYTF. DNA for the CDR3: TGTGCCAGCAGCTTGGCCGGGCAGGGGAACTATGGCTACACCTTC. The variable domain in full, completed from reference TRBV5-5 and TRBJ1-2, reads DAGVTQSPTHLIKTRGQQVTLRCSPISGHKSVSWYQQVLGQGPQFIFQYYEKEERGRGNFPDRFSARQFPNYSSELNVNALLLGDSALYLCASSLAGQGNYGYTFGSGTRLTVV.

This chain connects TRBV4-1 to TRBJ1-1; 9 bases line up with TRBD1. The V segment lost 2 bases and the J segment 7 bases; nucleotides outside the gene matches: 5. The CDR3 is 14 amino acids. Germline CDR1 MGHRA, CDR2 YSYEKL. DNA of the CDR3: TGCGCCAGCAGCCAACCGACAGGGGGTATTGAAGCTTTCTTT. Translation gives CASSQPTGGIEAFF.

The chain has TRBV12-3 or TRBV12-4 and TRBJ2-7, with TRBD1 matching 7 bases. This CDR3 is built from 13 residues. J lost 4 bases, V lost 7 bases, and 7 bases had no gene match. DNA for the CDR3: TGTGCCAGCACCCGACAGGGTTCGTACGAGCAGTACTTC. This translates into CASTRQGSYEQYF.

The chain uses TRBV5-6 and TRBJ1-3; 8 positions match TRBD1. The germline V gene encodes CDR1 SGHDT and CDR2 YYEEEE. The length of the CDR3 is 17 residues. The trim removed 5 bases at V and 4 bases at J, leaving 14 bases unmatched. CDR3 amino acids: CASSFISRDRKGNTIYF. The CDR3, as DNA: TGTGCCAGCAGTTTCATTTCCCGGGACAGGAAGGGAAACACCATATATTTT.

The chain joins TRBV5-6 to TRBJ2-7; TRBD1 matches 11 bases. The CDR3 loop spans 14 amino acids. The germline gives CDR1 SGHDT, CDR2 YYEEEE. V was pared by 7 bases and J by 12 bases, with 15 bases of the junction left unmatched. The CDR3, as DNA: TGTGCCAGCTCCCGGACAGGGGGCCCCCTAAAGGGGTACTTC. Encoded protein: CASSRTGGPLKGYF.

The CDR3 DNA reads as TGTGCCAGCAGCTCTTATGGGGACTTCTATGGCTACACCTTC. Amino acids: CASSSYGDFYGYTF. This chain uses TRBV28 with TRBJ1-2, with D possibly matching TRBD1 (5 bases). Germline CDR1 MDHEN, CDR2 SYDVKM. Trimming stripped 6 bases from V and 4 bases from J, with 15 bases between. The CDR3 sequence is 14 residues long.

In this sample, this clone turned up once. This chain connects TRBV4-3 to TRBJ2-5, with no clear D. Trimming pared 0 bases from V and 2 bases from J, leaving 10 bases between. The CDR3 totals 15 residues. Germline values: CDR1 LGHNA, CDR2 YSLEER. The CDR3 region is CASSQDAPGQETQYF. The CDR3 DNA reads TGCGCCAGCAGCCAAGATGCGCCAGGTCAAGAGACCCAGTACTTC.

DNA of the CDR3: TGTGCCAGCAGTGAGGGCCTCTCTGGAAACACCATATATTTT. This translates into CASSEGLSGNTIYF. The rearrangement links TRBV6-1 to TRBJ1-3; D is ambiguous. This CDR3 spans 14 amino acids. The ends were cut back, 3 bases at V and 0 bases at J, with 6 bases in the middle. CDR1 and CDR2 from the germline V gene are MNHNS and SASEGT.